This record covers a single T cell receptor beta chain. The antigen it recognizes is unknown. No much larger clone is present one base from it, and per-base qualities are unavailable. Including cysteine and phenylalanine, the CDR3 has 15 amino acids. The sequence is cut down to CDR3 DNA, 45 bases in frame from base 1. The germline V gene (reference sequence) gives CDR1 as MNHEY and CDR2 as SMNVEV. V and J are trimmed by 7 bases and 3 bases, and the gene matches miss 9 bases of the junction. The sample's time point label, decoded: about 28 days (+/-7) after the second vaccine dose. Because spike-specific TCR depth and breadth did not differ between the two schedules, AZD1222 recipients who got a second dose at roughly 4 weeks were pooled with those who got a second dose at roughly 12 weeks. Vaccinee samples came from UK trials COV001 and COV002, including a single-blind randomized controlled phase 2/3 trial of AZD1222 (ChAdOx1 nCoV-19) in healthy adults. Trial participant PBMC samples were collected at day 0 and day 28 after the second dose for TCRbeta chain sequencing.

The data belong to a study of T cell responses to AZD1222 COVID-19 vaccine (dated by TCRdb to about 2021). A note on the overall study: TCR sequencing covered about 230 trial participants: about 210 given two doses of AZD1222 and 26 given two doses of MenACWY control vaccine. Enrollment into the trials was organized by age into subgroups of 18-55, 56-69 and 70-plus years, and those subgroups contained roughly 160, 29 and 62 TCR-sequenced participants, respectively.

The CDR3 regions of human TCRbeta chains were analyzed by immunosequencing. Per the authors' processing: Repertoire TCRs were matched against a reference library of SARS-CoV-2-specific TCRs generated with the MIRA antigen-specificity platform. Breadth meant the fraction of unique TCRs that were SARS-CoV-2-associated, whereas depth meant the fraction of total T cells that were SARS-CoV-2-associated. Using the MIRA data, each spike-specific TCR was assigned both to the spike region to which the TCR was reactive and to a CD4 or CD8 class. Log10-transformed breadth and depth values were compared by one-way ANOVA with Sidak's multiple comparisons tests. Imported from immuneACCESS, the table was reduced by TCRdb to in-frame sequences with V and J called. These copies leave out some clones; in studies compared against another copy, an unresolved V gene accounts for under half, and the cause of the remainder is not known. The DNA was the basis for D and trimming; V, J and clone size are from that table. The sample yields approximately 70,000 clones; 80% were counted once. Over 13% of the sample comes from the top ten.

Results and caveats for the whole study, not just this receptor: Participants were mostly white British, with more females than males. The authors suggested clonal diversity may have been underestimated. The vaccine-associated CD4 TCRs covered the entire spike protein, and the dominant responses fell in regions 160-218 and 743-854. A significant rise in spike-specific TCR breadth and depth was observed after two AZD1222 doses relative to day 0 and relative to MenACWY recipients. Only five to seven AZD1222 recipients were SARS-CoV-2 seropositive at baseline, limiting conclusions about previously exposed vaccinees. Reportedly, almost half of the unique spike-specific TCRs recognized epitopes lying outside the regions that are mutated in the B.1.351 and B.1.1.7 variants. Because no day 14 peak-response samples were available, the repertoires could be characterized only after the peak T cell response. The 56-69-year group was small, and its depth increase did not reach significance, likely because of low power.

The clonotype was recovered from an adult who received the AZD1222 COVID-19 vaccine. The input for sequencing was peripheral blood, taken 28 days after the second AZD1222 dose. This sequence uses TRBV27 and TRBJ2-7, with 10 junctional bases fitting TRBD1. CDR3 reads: CASNSHGTGDYEQYF. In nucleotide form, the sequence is TGTGCCAGCAACTCACACGGGACAGGGGACTACGAGCAGTACTTC.